The 5 T cell receptor beta chains given below trace back to one sample, sequenced in a study of CD8 T cells in Susac syndrome. Reverse transcription of roughly 0.5 to 1 ug RNA was performed with random hexamers. One entry per CDR3 protein results from TCRdb running MiXCR on the immunoSEQ multiplex PCR reads. Of more than 200,000 distinct CDR3 sequences detected, about 94% appear once; the ten largest clones hold approximately 0.15%. Sequenced material: CD4+ T cells from PBMCs. The receptor set was obtained from a human donor with Susac syndrome.

DNA of the CDR3: TGCAGCGTTGAAGGCGCCTATGGGGGGGCTCCCGCCACAGATACGCAGTATTTT. Amino acids: CSVEGAYGGAPATDTQYF. The chain has TRBV29-1 and TRBJ2-3; maybe TRBD2 (7 bases). This CDR3 has 18 residues. V was cut by 1 base and J by 2 bases, with 22 bases left in between. From germline, CDR1 is SQVTM and CDR2 ANQGSEA.

This chain joins TRBV28 and TRBJ2-4; TRBD1 might be the D (6 bases). CDR3 length: 15 amino acids. V was trimmed by 5 bases and J by 3 bases, leaving 14 bases between them. Germline lookup yields CDR1 MDHEN and CDR2 SYDVKM. The CDR3 spells CASSPPGAGKNIQYF. DNA for the CDR3: TGTGCCAGCAGTCCCCCAGGGGCAGGCAAAAACATTCAGTACTTC.

This clonotype appeared once. The chain links TRBV5-4 to TRBJ2-1; D remains ambiguous. V was trimmed by 1 base and J by 5 bases, leaving 10 bases between them. Germline assignment: CDR1 SGHNT and CDR2 YYREEE (reference sequence). The length of the CDR3 is 14 residues. CDR3 in DNA: TGTGCCAGCAGCTTGACGACCGAAAACAATGAGCAGTTCTTC. It codes for CASSLTTENNEQFF.

The V and J genes are TRBV30 and TRBJ2-7; D possibly corresponds to TRBD2 (6 bases). The CDR3 consists of 12 residues. Germline V gene lookup returns CDR1 GTSNPN and CDR2 SVGIG (reference sequence). V lost 1 base and J lost 7, with 11 bases in between. CDR3 residues: CAWSATRGEQYF. Written as DNA, the CDR3 is TGTGCCTGGAGTGCGACTAGGGGTGAGCAGTACTTC.

V and J are TRBV12-3 or TRBV12-4 and TRBJ1-2; TRBD1 aligns across 10 bases. Trimming took 3 bases from V and 1 from J; bases not matched to a gene: 5. This CDR3 region has 16 residues. CDR3 in DNA: TGTGCCAGCAGTTTCGGACAGGGGGATGGTAACTATGGCTACACCTTC. Translation: CASSFGQGDGNYGYTF.